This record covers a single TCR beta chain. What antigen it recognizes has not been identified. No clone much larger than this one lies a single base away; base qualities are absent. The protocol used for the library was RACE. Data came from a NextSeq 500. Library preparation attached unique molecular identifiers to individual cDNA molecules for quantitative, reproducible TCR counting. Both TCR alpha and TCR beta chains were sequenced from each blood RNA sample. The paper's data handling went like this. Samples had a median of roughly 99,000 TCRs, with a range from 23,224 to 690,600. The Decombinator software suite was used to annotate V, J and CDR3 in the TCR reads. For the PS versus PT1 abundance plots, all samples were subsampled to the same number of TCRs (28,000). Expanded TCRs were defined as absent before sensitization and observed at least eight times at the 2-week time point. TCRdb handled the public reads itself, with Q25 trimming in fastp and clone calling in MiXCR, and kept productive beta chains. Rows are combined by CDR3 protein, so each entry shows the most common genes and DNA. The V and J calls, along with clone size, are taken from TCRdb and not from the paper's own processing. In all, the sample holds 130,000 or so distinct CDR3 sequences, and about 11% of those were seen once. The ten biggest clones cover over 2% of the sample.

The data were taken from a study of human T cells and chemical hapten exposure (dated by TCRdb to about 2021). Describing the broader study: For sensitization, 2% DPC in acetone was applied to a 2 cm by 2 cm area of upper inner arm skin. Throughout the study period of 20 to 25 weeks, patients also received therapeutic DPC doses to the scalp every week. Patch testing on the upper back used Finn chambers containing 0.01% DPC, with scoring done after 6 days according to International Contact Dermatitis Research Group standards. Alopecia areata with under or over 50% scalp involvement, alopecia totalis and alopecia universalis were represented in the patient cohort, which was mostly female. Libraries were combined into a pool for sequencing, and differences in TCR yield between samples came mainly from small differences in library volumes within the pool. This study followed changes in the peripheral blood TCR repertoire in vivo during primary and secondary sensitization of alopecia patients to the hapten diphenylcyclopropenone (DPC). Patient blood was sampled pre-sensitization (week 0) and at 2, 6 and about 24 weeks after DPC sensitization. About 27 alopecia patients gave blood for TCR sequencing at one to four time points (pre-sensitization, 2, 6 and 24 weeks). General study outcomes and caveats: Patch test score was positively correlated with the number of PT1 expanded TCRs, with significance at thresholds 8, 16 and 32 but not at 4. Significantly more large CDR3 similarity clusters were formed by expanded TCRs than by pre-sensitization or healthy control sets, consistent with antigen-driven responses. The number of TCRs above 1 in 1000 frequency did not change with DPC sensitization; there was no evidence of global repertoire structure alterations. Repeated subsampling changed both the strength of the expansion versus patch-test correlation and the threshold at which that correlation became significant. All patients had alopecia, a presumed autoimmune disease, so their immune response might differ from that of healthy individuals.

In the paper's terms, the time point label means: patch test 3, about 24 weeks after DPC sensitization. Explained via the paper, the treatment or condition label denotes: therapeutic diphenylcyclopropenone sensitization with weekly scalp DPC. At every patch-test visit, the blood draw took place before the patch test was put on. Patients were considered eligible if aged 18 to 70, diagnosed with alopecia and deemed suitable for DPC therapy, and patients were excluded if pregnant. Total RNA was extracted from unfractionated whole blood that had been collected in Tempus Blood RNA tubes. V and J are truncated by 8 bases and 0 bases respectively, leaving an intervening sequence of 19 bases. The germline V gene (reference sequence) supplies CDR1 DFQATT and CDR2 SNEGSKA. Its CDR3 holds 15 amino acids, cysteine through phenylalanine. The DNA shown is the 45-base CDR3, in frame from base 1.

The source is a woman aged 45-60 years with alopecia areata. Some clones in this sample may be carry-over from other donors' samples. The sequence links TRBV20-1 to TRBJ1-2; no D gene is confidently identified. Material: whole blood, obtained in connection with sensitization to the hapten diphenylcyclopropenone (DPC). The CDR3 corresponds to CSPRSLDVANYGYTF. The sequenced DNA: TGCAGTCCCAGGTCTCTGGATGTAGCTAACTATGGCTACACCTTC.